Each of the 15 T cell receptor beta chains below was sequenced from the same sample in a study of regulatory T cells in long-lasting Graves disease. Time point: newly diagnosed GD, antithyroid drugs for less than 3 months. From PBMCs, RNA was extracted and then used to make the TCR library. In building TCR beta libraries, iRepertoire HTBI primers were used together with Arm-PCR of CDR3 regions. TCRdb recomputed calls from the multiplex PCR reads with MiXCR, one row per CDR3 protein. Of about 530,000 distinct CDR3 sequences listed, roughly a sixth are singletons. The data also belong to a second study, concerning T cells in Graves' hyperthyroidism and ophthalmopathy.

The input for sequencing was peripheral blood mononuclear cells (PBMCs), taken at new diagnosis, from a patient treated with antithyroid drugs. Receptor source: a woman aged 35 to 59 with Graves disease.

This clonotype has just one count. The chain is built from TRBV5-1 and TRBJ2-2; no clear D gene. Trimming cost V 2 bases and J 1 base, with 9 bases left between them. Germline assignment: CDR1 SGHRS and CDR2 YFSETQ. CDR3 size: 15 residues. CDR3 DNA: TGCGCCAGCAGCTTAGCCAACTTGAACACCGGGGAGCTGTTTTTT. It encodes CASSLANLNTGELFF. The variable domain in full, with the rest retrieved from reference TRBV5-1 and TRBJ2-2, is KAGVTQTPRYLIKTRGQQVTLSCSPISGHRSVSWYQQTPGQGLQFLFEYFSETQRNKGNFPGRFSGRQFSNSRSEMNVSTLELGDSALYLCASSLANLNTGELFFGEGSRLTVL.

This clonotype occurred a few times. The chain recombines TRBV6-2 or TRBV6-3 with TRBJ2-3; 16 bases agree with TRBD2. CDR3 length equals 16 residues. With 4 bases clipped from V and 6 bases from J, the junction kept 4 bases outside the gene matches. CDR1 MNHEY and CDR2 SVGEGT come from the germline V gene. CDR3 bases: TGTGCCAGCAGTTTGGGGACTAGCGGGGGGGCGGATACGCAGTATTTT. This encodes CASSLGTSGGADTQYF.

The V gene is TRBV27, the J gene TRBJ1-6; perhaps TRBD1 as D (5 bases). Germline CDR1 reads MNHEY; CDR2 reads SMNVEV (reference sequence). The CDR3 covers 19 residues. Trimming took 4 bases from V and 3 from J, leaving 22 bases between them. CDR3 nucleotide sequence: TGTGCCAGCAGTTCCCACCGGCGGGACGGGGGAGGCTATAATTCACCCCTCCACTTT. It encodes CASSSHRRDGGGYNSPLHF.

This chain links TRBV18 with TRBJ1-6; unclear D gene. This CDR3 has 13 residues. With 3 bases removed from V and 10 bases from J, the gap between germline ends came to 10 bases. The germline V gene has CDR1 KGHSH and CDR2 LQKENI. The CDR3 reads CASSPSGDSPLHF. The CDR3, as DNA: TGTGCCAGCTCACCTTCGGGAGACTCACCCCTCCACTTT.

In its sample, this clonotype was seen many times. This sequence joins TRBV3-1 and TRBJ2-7; perhaps TRBD1 as D (6 bases). CDR1 is LGHDT and CDR2 is YNNKEL in the germline V gene (reference sequence). This CDR3 has 15 residues. The V end was cut by 2 bases, the J end by 5 bases, with 16 bases between. The CDR3 sequence is CASSQSGARGNEQYF. The CDR3 DNA is TGTGCCAGCAGCCAATCCGGGGCCAGGGGAAACGAGCAGTACTTC.

At least ten counts were recorded for this clonotype. The rearrangement uses TRBV18 and TRBJ1-5; D not resolved. The CDR3 is 14 residues long. CDR1 and CDR2 (germline): KGHSH, LQKENI. V lost 0 bases to trimming and J lost 7 bases, with 10 bases between them. The CDR3 reads CASSPPGGRQPQHF. The CDR3 nucleotides read TGTGCCAGCTCACCACCGGGAGGCCGCCAGCCCCAGCATTTT.

This clonotype was found many times. The rearrangement uses TRBV7-8 and TRBJ2-3; unclear D gene. The germline gives CDR1 SGHVS, CDR2 FQNEAQ. V was shortened by 4 bases and J by 7 bases, with 6 bases between the two germline ends. This CDR3 region has 11 residues. CDR3 sequence reads: CASSSLHTQYF. The CDR3 DNA reads as TGTGCCAGCAGCTCCCTCCATACGCAGTATTTT.

About this clonotype itself: A read error may explain this, as a much larger clone is one base away. This rearrangement joins TRBV3-1 to TRBJ2-5, with TRBD2 identical over 8 bases. The CDR3 runs 14 residues. V dropped 7 bases and J dropped 2; count of bases not matched to a gene: 6. CDR1 is LGHDT and CDR2 is YNNKEL in the germline V gene (reference sequence). The CDR3 reads CASNRLARQETQYF. The CDR3 region has the DNA TGTGCCAGCAACCGACTAGCGAGGCAAGAGACCCAGTACTTC.

This clonotype has a count of ten or more. This chain joins TRBV2 and TRBJ1-1, with 10 bases matching TRBD1. Germline CDR1 and CDR2: SNHLY and FYNNEI. V trimming: 10 bases; J trimming: 5 bases; junction bases outside the gene matches: 4. CDR3 length: 12 residues. The CDR3 region has the DNA TGTGCCACGGGGACAGGGGAGACTGAAGCTTTCTTT. This translates into CATGTGETEAFF.

This clonotype has a count of ten or more. This chain uses TRBV27 with TRBJ1-5; tentative D call: TRBD1 (5 bases). CDR1 and CDR2 (germline): MNHEY, SMNVEV (reference sequence). V lost 7 bases to trimming and J lost 2 bases, with 15 bases between them. The CDR3 is made up of 15 amino acids. In DNA form, the CDR3 reads TGTGCCAGCACCTCCCTTTCGGGGGGCAATCAGCCCCAGCATTTT. This sequence encodes CASTSLSGGNQPQHF.

The genes are TRBV19 and TRBJ1-1; D unresolved. The CDR3 is made up of 15 amino acids. Germline V gene sequence: CDR1 LNHDA, CDR2 SQIVND (reference sequence). V was clipped by 3 bases and J by 0 bases, with 11 bases between them. The CDR3 loop reads CASSMFSGLNTEAFF. CDR3 nucleotides: TGTGCCAGTAGTATGTTTTCTGGCCTGAACACTGAAGCTTTCTTT.

The chain recombines TRBV6-1 with TRBJ2-5; 8 positions agree with TRBD2. With 5 bases clipped from V and 1 base from J, the junction kept 9 bases outside the gene matches. Per the germline V gene, CDR1 is MNHNS and CDR2 is SASEGT. CDR3 size: 16 residues. The CDR3 sequence: CASSRLGGAGQETQYF. CDR3 nucleotide sequence: TGTGCCAGCAGTCGCCTCGGGGGGGCCGGCCAAGAGACCCAGTACTTC.

This clonotype was detected many times. The rearrangement links TRBV12-3 or TRBV12-4 to TRBJ2-1; a weak D match, TRBD1 (6 bases). This CDR3 contains 16 residues. V was pared by 6 bases and J by 8 bases, with 23 bases between. Here the CDR3 reads CASRTLGSSGGYEQFF. The DNA for the CDR3 is TGTGCCAGCAGGACACTCGGTAGTTCTGGGGGCTATGAGCAGTTCTTC.

The chain links TRBV19 to TRBJ2-7, with D tentatively TRBD1 (5 bases). With 3 bases removed from V and 1 base from J, the gap between germline ends came to 13 bases. The CDR3 spans 15 residues. Germline CDR1 reads LNHDA; CDR2 reads SQIVND (reference sequence). The CDR3 DNA reads TGTGCCAGTAGTATCTCGGCAGCAGGGTCCTACGAGCAGTACTTC. Translation: CASSISAAGSYEQYF.

The V gene is TRBV10-2, the J gene TRBJ1-5; a weak D match, TRBD1 (5 bases). Germline CDR1 is WSHSY and CDR2 is SAAADI. Trimming pared 2 bases from V and 15 bases from J, leaving 11 bases between. This CDR3 has 11 amino acids. CDR3 nucleotide sequence: TGCGCCAGCAGTGAGGTGGGACTCTGGCATTTT. Translated: CASSEVGLWHF.